The 30 T cell receptor beta chains presented below share a single source sample, sequenced in a study of T-cell reconstitution after alpha-beta-depleted transplantation in children (TCRdb year 2016). Library preparation employed PCR. Sequencing relied on an Illumina HiSeq 2500. TCR libraries were prepared with molecular barcoding, using unique molecular identifiers to normalize TCRbeta repertoire quantification. TCRdb applied fastp at Q25 and MiXCR to the public reads, then kept only in-frame beta chains. Rows with a matching CDR3 protein are joined into one entry that keeps the most common DNA and genes. This sample holds approximately 91,000 distinct CDR3 sequences; approximately 8.4% were observed only once. About 7% of the sample belongs to the ten largest clones. This specimen was PBMCs from the stem cell graft donor, taken from the stem cell graft. The receptors originated from a human donor who donated a stem cell graft to a child with congenital amegakaryocytic thrombocytopenia.

The sample holds many counts of this clonotype. The rearrangement uses TRBV20-1 and TRBJ2-3; D is tentatively TRBD1 or TRBD2 (5 bases each). This CDR3 is built from 12 residues. Germline CDR1 and CDR2: DFQATT and SNEGSKA (reference sequence). V gave up 2 bases and J gave up 8 bases, with 11 bases separating them. In DNA form, the CDR3 reads TGCAGTGCTAGACCTGTTGGGGGTACGCAGTATTTT. It codes for CSARPVGGTQYF.

Many counts were recorded for this clonotype. V usage is TRBV20-1 and J usage is TRBJ1-4; D is possibly TRBD1 (5 bases). V was pared by 0 bases and J by 7 bases, with 15 bases between. CDR3 size: 15 residues. Germline V gene lookup returns CDR1 DFQATT and CDR2 SNEGSKA (reference sequence). CDR3: CSARDGRQSSEKLFF. For the CDR3, the DNA is TGCAGTGCTAGAGATGGCAGACAGTCTAGTGAAAAACTGTTTTTT.

The DNA for the CDR3 is TGTGCCAGCAGCTCGAGGACAGCCTTACCACCCTACGAGCAGTACTTC. Protein sequence: CASSSRTALPPYEQYF. The J gene is TRBJ2-7, the V gene TRBV5-6, with a tentative D call TRBD1 (6 bases). Per germline, CDR1 SGHDT and CDR2 YYEEEE. With 3 bases removed from V and 2 bases from J, the gap between germline ends came to 18 bases. The CDR3 consists of 16 residues.

The V and J genes are TRBV12-3 or TRBV12-4 and TRBJ1-5, with 9 bases lining up with TRBD1. This CDR3 has 15 residues. V dropped 6 bases and J dropped 4; count of bases not matched to a gene: 7. The CDR3 region has the DNA TGTGCCAGCAGAGCGACAGGGGGGTTAAATCAGCCCCAGCATTTT. It codes for CASRATGGLNQPQHF.

This clonotype showed up many times. The V and J genes are TRBV5-1 and TRBJ1-1; tentatively, D is TRBD1 (5 bases). Trimming pared 7 bases from V and 9 bases from J, leaving 22 bases between. The CDR3 has 14 amino acids. CDR1 and CDR2 from the germline V gene are SGHRS and YFSETQ. The DNA for the CDR3 is TGCGCCAGCTCTGAGGGGCCTACTACGGCAAAAGCTTTCTTT. Encoded protein: CASSEGPTTAKAFF.

This clonotype was picked up many times. The chain is built from TRBV12-3 or TRBV12-4 and TRBJ2-1; 9 nucleotides match TRBD2. The CDR3 runs 14 residues. The V segment lost 4 bases and the J segment 7 bases; nucleotides outside the gene matches: 5. CDR3 loop: CASSYDSGGNEQFF. In DNA form, the CDR3 reads TGTGCCAGCAGTTACGATAGCGGGGGAAATGAGCAGTTCTTC.

This clonotype was seen ten or more times. The chain joins TRBV20-1 to TRBJ2-1; D might be TRBD1 (6 bases). CDR3 length equals 14 residues. The V gene lost 4 bases and the J gene lost 0 bases, with 10 bases spanning the gap. Germline values: CDR1 DFQATT, CDR2 SNEGSKA (reference sequence). The CDR3 region is CSATTGYSYNEQFF. Written as DNA, the CDR3 is TGCAGTGCTACGACAGGTTACTCCTACAATGAGCAGTTCTTC.

This clonotype was observed many times. This sequence joins TRBV27 and TRBJ1-1; TRBD1 matches at 10 bases. The CDR3 consists of 14 residues. Looked up from germline, CDR1 is MNHEY and CDR2 is SMNVEV (reference sequence). V dropped 6 bases and J dropped 5; count of bases not matched to a gene: 6. For the CDR3, the DNA is TGTGCCAGCAGGTTGACAGGGGGCGCGACTGAAGCTTTCTTT. Its translation is CASRLTGGATEAFF.

This clonotype was observed a handful of times. The chain links TRBV2 to TRBJ1-1; D unclear. V lost 4 bases and J 1 base, leaving 10 bases between the germline ends. Germline loops: CDR1 SNHLY, CDR2 FYNNEI. The CDR3 is made up of 14 amino acids. The CDR3 coding sequence is TGTGCCAGCAGTGGATTCCCGGGGAACACTGAAGCTTTCTTT. Translating gives CASSGFPGNTEAFF.

This clonotype was picked up many times. V usage is TRBV20-1 and J usage is TRBJ2-1; 9 bases agree with TRBD2. CDR3 length: 14 residues. Germline CDR1 DFQATT, CDR2 SNEGSKA (reference sequence). V gave up 3 bases and J gave up 10 bases; unmatched junction bases: 10. This CDR3 reads CSASSAGGNEEQFF. CDR3 DNA sequence: TGCAGTGCTAGTTCAGCGGGGGGCAACGAGGAGCAGTTCTTC.

This clonotype has ten or more counts. The rearrangement uses TRBV12-3 or TRBV12-4 and TRBJ1-2; D unresolved. V lost 5 bases, J lost 4 bases, and 8 bases lay in between. This CDR3 is 12 amino acids long. CDR3 loop: CASSLRRYGYTF. The CDR3, as DNA: TGTGCCAGCAGTCTCCGGCGCTATGGCTACACCTTC.

At least ten counts were recorded for this clonotype. The V gene is TRBV19, the J gene TRBJ1-1; 8 bases are shared with TRBD1. The CDR3 extends over 17 amino acids. Trimming cost V 5 bases and J 1 base; bases outside gene matches: 12. Germline CDR1 reads LNHDA; CDR2 reads SQIVND (reference sequence). This chain's CDR3 is CASSAPDRESWNTEAFF. The CDR3 DNA is TGTGCCAGTAGTGCCCCGGACAGGGAGTCATGGAACACTGAAGCTTTCTTT.

This clonotype was seen only a few times. This sequence joins TRBV19 and TRBJ2-1, with 10 positions matching TRBD1. CDR3 length equals 13 residues. Trimming took 5 bases from V and 8 from J; bases not matched to a gene: 3. From germline, CDR1 is LNHDA and CDR2 SQIVND (reference sequence). The CDR3 here is CASSDRGPDEQFF. The CDR3, as DNA: TGTGCCAGTAGTGACAGGGGGCCGGATGAGCAGTTCTTC.

This clonotype was seen many times. The V call is TRBV2, the J call TRBJ1-4; 7 bases fit TRBD1. Germline loops: CDR1 SNHLY, CDR2 FYNNEI. The CDR3 is made up of 21 amino acids. The J segment lost 0 bases and the V segment lost 5 bases, leaving 21 bases of the junction unmatched. The CDR3 loop reads CASSYLGGRDLNSATNEKLFF. In DNA form, the CDR3 reads TGTGCCAGCAGTTACCTAGGGGGCAGGGATCTCAATTCCGCAACTAATGAAAAACTGTTTTTT. Full variable domain (rest looked up from reference TRBV2 and TRBJ1-4): EPEVTQTPSHQVTQMGQEVILRCVPISNHLYFYWYRQILGQKVEFLVSFYNNEISEKSEIFDDQFSVERPDGSNFTLKIRSTKLEDSAMYFCASSYLGGRDLNSATNEKLFFGSGTQLSVL.

This clonotype has ten or more counts. The CDR3 loop is CASSPTGTSGFPWAGELFF. In DNA form, the CDR3 reads TGTGCCAGCAGCCCGACCGGGACTAGCGGTTTCCCGTGGGCCGGGGAGCTGTTTTTT. The chain recombines TRBV5-6 with TRBJ2-2; TRBD2 aligns across 11 bases. CDR3 length: 19 amino acids. The trim removed 4 bases at V and 6 bases at J, leaving 17 bases unmatched. Looked up from germline, CDR1 is SGHDT and CDR2 is YYEEEE.

This clonotype showed up many times. The chain has TRBV20-1 and TRBJ1-1, with D possibly matching TRBD1 (6 bases). This CDR3 spans 16 amino acids. V lost 0 bases, J lost 1 base, and 15 bases lay in between. Germline assignment: CDR1 DFQATT and CDR2 SNEGSKA (reference sequence). CDR3 amino acids: CSARDGGAGTNTEAFF. The CDR3 DNA follows: TGCAGTGCTAGAGATGGGGGGGCAGGGACGAACACTGAAGCTTTCTTT.

There are many counts of this clonotype. The chain carries TRBV3-1 and TRBJ2-7; 8 bases are a match to TRBD2. V trimming: 1 base; J trimming: 3 bases; junction bases outside the gene matches: 8. The CDR3 is made up of 16 amino acids. Germline CDR1 LGHDT, CDR2 YNNKEL (reference sequence). In DNA, the CDR3 is TGTGCCAGCAGCCAAGTCTACTCGGGACTAGGCTACGAGCAGTACTTC. It translates to CASSQVYSGLGYEQYF.

The sample holds many counts of this clonotype. The V and J genes are TRBV20-1 and TRBJ2-7, with D perhaps matching TRBD1 or TRBD2 (6 bases each). The germline gives CDR1 DFQATT, CDR2 SNEGSKA (reference sequence). Trimming left V 5 bases short and J 4 bases short, with 15 bases between. The CDR3 is made up of 13 amino acids. The CDR3 here is CSAGGGTDYEQYF. Here the CDR3 DNA reads TGCAGTGCTGGGGGCGGGACTGATTACGAGCAGTACTTC.

Note on this clonotype: Given a much more abundant clone one base away, this may be a read error. The rearrangement joins TRBV20-1 to TRBJ2-4, with no clear D. This CDR3 comprises 12 residues. Germline V gives CDR1 DFQATT, CDR2 SNEGSKA (reference sequence). CDR3 loop: CSASQANNIQYF. CDR3 DNA sequence: TGCAGTGCTTCCCAAGCCAACAACATTCAGTACTTC.

This clonotype was detected ten times or more. The chain couples TRBV2 to TRBJ1-6; D remains ambiguous. The V gene lost 3 bases and the J gene lost 6 bases, with 12 bases spanning the gap. Germline V CDR1 and CDR2: SNHLY, FYNNEI. The CDR3 has 15 residues. Here the CDR3 DNA reads TGTGCCAGCAGTGAGCCCGGGAACATTAATTCACCCCTCCACTTT. It specifies CASSEPGNINSPLHF.

This clonotype was observed many times. V and J are TRBV7-9 and TRBJ1-3; D ambiguous. V lost 2 bases and J 2 bases, leaving 10 bases between the germline ends. The CDR3 totals 15 residues. Germline V gene data show CDR1 as SEHNR and CDR2 as FQNEAQ (reference sequence). The CDR3 loop reads CASSLSLGAGNTIYF. DNA of the CDR3: TGTGCCAGCAGCTTAAGTCTCGGAGCTGGAAACACCATATATTTT. Together with reference TRBV7-9 and TRBJ1-3, the CDR3 gives the full variable domain: DTGVSQNPRHKITKRGQNVTFRCDPISEHNRLYWYRQTLGQGPEFLTYFQNEAQLEKSRLLSDRFSAERPKGSFSTLEIQRTEQGDSAMYLCASSLSLGAGNTIYFGEGSWLTVV.

This clonotype was counted many times. The chain uses TRBV5-1 and TRBJ2-5; D is perhaps TRBD2 (6 bases). CDR1 is SGHRS, CDR2 YFSETQ, per germline. V dropped 6 bases and J dropped 4 bases, with 22 bases sitting between them. The CDR3 has 16 residues. CDR3 coding DNA: TGCGCCAGCACCCAACTCGGCGGGGATGGGCGAGAGACCCAGTACTTC. Encoded protein: CASTQLGGDGRETQYF. The complete variable domain, with remaining parts taken from reference TRBV5-1 and TRBJ2-5, reads KAGVTQTPRYLIKTRGQQVTLSCSPISGHRSVSWYQQTPGQGLQFLFEYFSETQRNKGNFPGRFSGRQFSNSRSEMNVSTLELGDSALYLCASTQLGGDGRETQYFGPGTRLLVL.

There are many counts of this clonotype. This chain joins TRBV5-1 and TRBJ2-3; no clear D gene. Trimming left V 3 bases short and J 2 bases short, with 16 bases between. CDR1 SGHRS and CDR2 YFSETQ come from the germline V gene. The length of the CDR3 is 16 residues. The CDR3 DNA sequence: TGCGCCAGCAGCTCAGGACCGGGCCGTGCCACAGATACGCAGTATTTT. Translating gives CASSSGPGRATDTQYF.

This chain uses TRBV30 with TRBJ2-5; 10 bases match TRBD2. Germline values: CDR1 GTSNPN, CDR2 SVGIG (reference sequence). This CDR3 contains 14 residues. The junction had 8 bases not matched to a gene; V was cut back by 5 bases and J by 5 bases. In DNA form, the CDR3 reads TGTGCCTGGGACCTACTAGCGGGATTGGAGACCCAGTACTTC. Its translation is CAWDLLAGLETQYF.

The sample holds many counts of this clonotype. The CDR3 bases are TGTGCCAGCAGCTACATGCGGGGGGGGAATGAGCAGTTCTTC. Protein product: CASSYMRGGNEQFF. The chain joins TRBV11-2 to TRBJ2-1; TRBD2 matches at 9 bases. CDR3 length: 14 residues. V trimming: 4 bases; J trimming: 7 bases; junction bases outside the gene matches: 5. Germline V gene sequence: CDR1 SGHAT, CDR2 FQNNGV.

This clonotype came up many times. The rearrangement uses TRBV9 and TRBJ2-2; D is ambiguous. CDR3 size: 12 residues. Trimming removed 0 bases at V and 7 bases at J, with 4 bases between. CDR1 and CDR2 from the germline V gene are SGDLS and YYNGEE. The DNA for the CDR3 is TGTGCCAGCAGCGTAGTTAACGGGGAGCTGTTTTTT. This encodes CASSVVNGELFF.

This clonotype was detected many times. J is TRBJ1-1 and V is TRBV6-5, with D possibly TRBD1 on 5 matching bases. This CDR3 has 14 residues. Trimming cost V 7 bases and J 3 bases, with 15 bases left between them. Germline CDR1 and CDR2: MNHEY and SVGAGI. In nucleotides, the CDR3 is TGTGCCAGCACCGAGGGCCGGGGGTACACTGAAGCTTTCTTT. This codes for CASTEGRGYTEAFF.

Many counts were recorded for this clonotype. The rearrangement links TRBV7-2 to TRBJ1-2; 8 bases match TRBD1. Trimming took 5 bases from V and 5 from J; bases not matched to a gene: 10. This CDR3 has 15 amino acids. Germline CDR1 SGHTA, CDR2 FQGNSA. In DNA form, the CDR3 reads TGTGCCAGCAGCCCGGCCCGCAGGGGGCTTTATGGCTACACCTTC. It translates to CASSPARRGLYGYTF.

This clonotype was picked up many times. CDR3 region: CAISEGSGRTPFEQFF. The DNA of the CDR3 is TGTGCCATCAGTGAAGGGAGCGGGAGGACCCCCTTTGAGCAGTTCTTC. The chain employs TRBV10-3 and TRBJ2-1; TRBD2 aligns across 9 bases. The ends lost 3 bases at V and 9 bases at J; junction bases unmatched: 12. CDR1 and CDR2 (germline): ENHRY, SYGVKD. The CDR3 extends over 16 amino acids.

This clonotype was seen at least ten times. The J gene is TRBJ2-3, the V gene TRBV27, with a weak D call TRBD2 (5 bases). This CDR3 is 15 amino acids long. Trimming took off 5 bases at V and 3 bases at J, with 15 bases between the two ends. Per the germline V gene, CDR1 is MNHEY and CDR2 is SMNVEV (reference sequence). The CDR3: CASSQPEEATDTQYF. In DNA form, the CDR3 reads TGTGCCAGCAGTCAGCCAGAGGAGGCGACAGATACGCAGTATTTT.